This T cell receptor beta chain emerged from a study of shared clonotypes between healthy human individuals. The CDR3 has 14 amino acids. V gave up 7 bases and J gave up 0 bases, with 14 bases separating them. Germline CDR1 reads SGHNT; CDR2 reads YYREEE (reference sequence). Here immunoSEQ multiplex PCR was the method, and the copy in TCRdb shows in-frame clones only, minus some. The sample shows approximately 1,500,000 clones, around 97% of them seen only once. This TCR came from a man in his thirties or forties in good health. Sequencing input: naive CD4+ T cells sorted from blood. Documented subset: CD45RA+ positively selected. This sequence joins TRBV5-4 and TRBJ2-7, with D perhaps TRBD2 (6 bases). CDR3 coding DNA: TGTGCCAGCGCCATTGGAGGGAGCTCCTACGAGCAGTACTTC. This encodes CASAIGGSSYEQYF.